This T cell receptor beta chain was observed in a study of T cell responses to AZD1222 COVID-19 vaccine. Study-level points and caveats: Clonal diversity may have been underestimated in mostly white British donors. Researchers took repertoire samples only after the peak T cell response had come.

Only in-frame clones appear in the TCRdb table, and some are missing; sequencing was by immunoSEQ multiplex PCR. The sample contains approximately 49,000 clones, roughly three quarters of which appear only once. Concerning this clone itself: As yet, its antigen is unknown.

This CDR3 spans 13 amino acids. The V end lost 3 bases, the J end lost 8 bases, and 10 bases lay between the germline ends. Looked up from germline, CDR1 is MNHNS and CDR2 is SASEGT. The sequence was collected from an adult in good health. The sequencing used peripheral blood, collected on day 0 of MenACWY control vaccination. The V and J genes are TRBV6-1 and TRBJ1-4; no definite D call. CDR3 sequence (DNA): TGTGCCAGCAGTGATTTTGACGCAGAAAAACTGTTTTTT. It yields the protein CASSDFDAEKLFF.